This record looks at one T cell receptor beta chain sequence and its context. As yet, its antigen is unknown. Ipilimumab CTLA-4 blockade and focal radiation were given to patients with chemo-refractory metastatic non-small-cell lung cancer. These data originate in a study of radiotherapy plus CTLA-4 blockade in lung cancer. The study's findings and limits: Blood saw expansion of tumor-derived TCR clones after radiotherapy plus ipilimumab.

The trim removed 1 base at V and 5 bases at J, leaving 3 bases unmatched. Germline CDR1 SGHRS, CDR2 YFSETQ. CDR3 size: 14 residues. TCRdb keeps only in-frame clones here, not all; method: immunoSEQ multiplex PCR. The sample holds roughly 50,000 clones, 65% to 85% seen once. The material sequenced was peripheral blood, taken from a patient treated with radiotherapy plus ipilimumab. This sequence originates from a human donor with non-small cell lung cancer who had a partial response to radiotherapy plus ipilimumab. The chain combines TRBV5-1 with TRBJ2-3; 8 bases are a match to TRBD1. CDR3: CASSLQGAKDTQYF. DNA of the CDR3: TGCGCCAGCAGCTTGCAGGGGGCAAAAGATACGCAGTATTTT.